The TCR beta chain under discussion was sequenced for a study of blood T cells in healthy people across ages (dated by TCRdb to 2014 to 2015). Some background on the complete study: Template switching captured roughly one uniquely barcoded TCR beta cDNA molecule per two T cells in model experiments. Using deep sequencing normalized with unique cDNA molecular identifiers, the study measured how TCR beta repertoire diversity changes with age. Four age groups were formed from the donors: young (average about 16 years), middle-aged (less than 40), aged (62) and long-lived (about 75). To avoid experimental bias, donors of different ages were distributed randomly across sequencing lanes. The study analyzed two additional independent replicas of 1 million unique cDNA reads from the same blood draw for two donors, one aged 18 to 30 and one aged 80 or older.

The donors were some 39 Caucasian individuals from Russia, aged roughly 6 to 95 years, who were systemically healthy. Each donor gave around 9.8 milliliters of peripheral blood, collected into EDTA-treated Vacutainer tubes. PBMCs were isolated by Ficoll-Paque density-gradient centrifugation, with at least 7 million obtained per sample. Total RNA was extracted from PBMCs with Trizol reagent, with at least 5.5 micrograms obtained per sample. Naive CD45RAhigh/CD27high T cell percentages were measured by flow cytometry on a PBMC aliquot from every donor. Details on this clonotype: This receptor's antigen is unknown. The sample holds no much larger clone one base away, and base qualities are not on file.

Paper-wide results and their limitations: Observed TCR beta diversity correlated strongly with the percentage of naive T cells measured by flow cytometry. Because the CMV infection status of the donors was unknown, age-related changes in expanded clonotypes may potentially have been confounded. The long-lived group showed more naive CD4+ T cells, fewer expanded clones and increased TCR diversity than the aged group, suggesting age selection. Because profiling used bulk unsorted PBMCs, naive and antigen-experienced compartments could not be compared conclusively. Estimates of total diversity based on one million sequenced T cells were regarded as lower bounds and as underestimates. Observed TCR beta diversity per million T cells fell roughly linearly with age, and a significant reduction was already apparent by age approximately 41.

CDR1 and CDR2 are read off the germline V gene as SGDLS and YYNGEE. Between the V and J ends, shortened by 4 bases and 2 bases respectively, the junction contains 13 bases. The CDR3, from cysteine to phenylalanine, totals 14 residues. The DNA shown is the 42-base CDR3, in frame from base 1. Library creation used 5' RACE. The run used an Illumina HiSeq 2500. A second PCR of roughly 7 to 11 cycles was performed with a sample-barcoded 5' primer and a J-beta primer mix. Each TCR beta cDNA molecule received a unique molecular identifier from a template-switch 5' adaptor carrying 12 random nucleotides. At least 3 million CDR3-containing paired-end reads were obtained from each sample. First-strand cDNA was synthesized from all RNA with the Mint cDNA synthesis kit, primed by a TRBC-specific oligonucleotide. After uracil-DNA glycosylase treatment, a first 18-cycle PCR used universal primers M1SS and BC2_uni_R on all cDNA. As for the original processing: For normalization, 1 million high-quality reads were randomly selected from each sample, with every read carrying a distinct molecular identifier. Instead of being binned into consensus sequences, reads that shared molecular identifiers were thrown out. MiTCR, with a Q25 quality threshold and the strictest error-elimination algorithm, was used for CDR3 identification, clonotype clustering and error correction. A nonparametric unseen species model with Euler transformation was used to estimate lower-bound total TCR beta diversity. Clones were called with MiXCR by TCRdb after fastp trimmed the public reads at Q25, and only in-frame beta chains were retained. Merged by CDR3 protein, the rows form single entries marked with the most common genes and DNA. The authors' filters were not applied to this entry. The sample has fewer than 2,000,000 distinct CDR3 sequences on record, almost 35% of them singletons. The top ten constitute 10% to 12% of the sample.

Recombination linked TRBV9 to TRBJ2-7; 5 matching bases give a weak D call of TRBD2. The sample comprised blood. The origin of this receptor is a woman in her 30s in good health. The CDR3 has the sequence CASSRLSGAYEQYF. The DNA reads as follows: TGTGCCAGCAGCCGGCTAAGCGGCGCCTACGAGCAGTACTTC.